The T cell receptor beta chain described here comes from a study of identifying expanded T cells in peripheral blood. General observations from the study: Approximately two-week clone count variance significantly increased as total template count grew. Over about two and four weeks, about 16 and 19 clones changed, versus roughly 1.1 between replicates.

Turning to this clone: The antigen remains unidentified.

Healthy donors had no documented immune events, such as infections, while sampled. CDR3 length: 14 amino acids. V lost 3 bases, J lost 5 bases, and 13 bases lay in between. CDR1 and CDR2 (germline): MNHNS, SASEGT. Using immunoSEQ multiplex PCR, the repertoire was profiled, and TCRdb retains in-frame clones only, with some absent. Of about 120,000 clones detected, more than 80% appear once; the ten largest clones hold 3% to 4%. Material: blood. This receptor was identified in a person between 18 and 75 years old in good health. The chain joins TRBV6-1 to TRBJ1-2, with D uncertain. The chain's CDR3 is CASSEMALRYGYTF. CDR3 in DNA: TGTGCCAGCAGTGAGATGGCGCTAAGATATGGCTACACCTTC.